Here is one T cell receptor (beta chain) with its context. Its antigen remains unknown. The sample comes from a study of cytomegalovirus exposure and HLA in healthy donors. Regarding the study as a whole: Three of the chains that were CMV-associated were confirmed in vitro to be specific for CMV antigens. For presence/absence analyses, sequencing depth was assumed to be roughly uniform across donors.

The primer mix had 60 Vbeta and 13 Jbeta primers. Profiling relied on immunoSEQ multiplex PCR, and the TCRdb table lists in-frame clones only, not all of them. Seen here are around 100,000 clones, roughly two thirds observed once, and the top ten hold roughly 8.3%. V was cut by 8 bases and J by 7 bases, with 12 bases left in between. This CDR3 has 12 residues. Germline CDR1 and CDR2: SEHNR and FQNEAQ (reference sequence). V gene TRBV7-9 combines with J gene TRBJ2-1, with a weak D call TRBD2 (6 bases). The sequencing sample was made of PBMCs. This receptor was obtained from a man aged 18-30 years in good health and CMV-seropositive. This chain's CDR3 is CASGGYSNEQFF. The CDR3 DNA reads as TGTGCCAGCGGGGGGTATTCTAATGAGCAGTTCTTC.